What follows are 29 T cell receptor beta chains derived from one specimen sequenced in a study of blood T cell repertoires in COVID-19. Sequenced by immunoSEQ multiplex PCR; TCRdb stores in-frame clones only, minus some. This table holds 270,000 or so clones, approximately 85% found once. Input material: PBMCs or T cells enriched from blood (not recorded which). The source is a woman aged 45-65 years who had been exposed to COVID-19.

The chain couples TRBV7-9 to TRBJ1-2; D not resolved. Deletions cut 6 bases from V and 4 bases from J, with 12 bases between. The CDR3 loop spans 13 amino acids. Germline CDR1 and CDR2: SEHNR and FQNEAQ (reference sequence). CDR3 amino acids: CASSKTALYGYTF. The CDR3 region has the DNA TGTGCCAGCAGTAAAACAGCTCTCTATGGCTACACCTTC. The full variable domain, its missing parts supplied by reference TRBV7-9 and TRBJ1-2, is DTGVSQNPRHKITKRGQNVTFRCDPISEHNRLYWYRQTLGQGPEFLTYFQNEAQLEKSRLLSDRFSAERPKGSFSTLEIQRTEQGDSAMYLCASSKTALYGYTFGSGTRLTVV.

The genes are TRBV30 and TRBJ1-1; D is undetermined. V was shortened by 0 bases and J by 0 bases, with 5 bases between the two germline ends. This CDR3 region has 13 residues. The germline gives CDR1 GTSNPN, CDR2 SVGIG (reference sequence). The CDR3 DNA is TGTGCCTGGAGTGTACTGATGAACACTGAAGCTTTCTTT. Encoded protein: CAWSVLMNTEAFF.

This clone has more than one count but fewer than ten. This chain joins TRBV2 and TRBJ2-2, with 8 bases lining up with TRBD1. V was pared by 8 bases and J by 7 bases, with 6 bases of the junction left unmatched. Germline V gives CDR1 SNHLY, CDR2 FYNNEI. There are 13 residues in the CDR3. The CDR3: CASCRDRSGELFF. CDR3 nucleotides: TGTGCCAGCTGCCGGGACAGGAGCGGGGAGCTGTTTTTT.

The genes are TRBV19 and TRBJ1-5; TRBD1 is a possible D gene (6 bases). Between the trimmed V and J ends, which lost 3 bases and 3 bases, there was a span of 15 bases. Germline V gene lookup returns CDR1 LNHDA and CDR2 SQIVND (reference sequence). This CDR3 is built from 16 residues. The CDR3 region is CASSMATGLTNQPQHF. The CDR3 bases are TGTGCCAGTAGTATGGCGACAGGTCTCACCAATCAGCCCCAGCATTTT.

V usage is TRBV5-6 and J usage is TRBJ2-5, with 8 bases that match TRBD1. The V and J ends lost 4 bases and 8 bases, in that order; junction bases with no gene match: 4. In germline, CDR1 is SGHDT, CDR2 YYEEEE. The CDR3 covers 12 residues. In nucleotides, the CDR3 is TGTGCCAGCAGCCCCCAGGGGGCCACCCAGTACTTC. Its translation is CASSPQGATQYF.

The CDR3 loop is CASSPNTNYGYTF. In DNA, the CDR3 is TGTGCCAGCTCACCTAATACAAACTATGGCTACACCTTC. J is TRBJ1-2 and V is TRBV18; D unclear. This CDR3 comprises 13 residues. Looked up from germline, CDR1 is KGHSH and CDR2 is LQKENI. V was cut by 3 bases and J by 2 bases, with 7 bases left in between.

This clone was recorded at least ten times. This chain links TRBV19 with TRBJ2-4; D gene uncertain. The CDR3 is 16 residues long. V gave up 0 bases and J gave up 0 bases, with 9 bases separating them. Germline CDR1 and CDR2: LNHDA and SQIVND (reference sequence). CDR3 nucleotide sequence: TGTGCCAGTAGTATAGATATTTTCCTAGCCAAAAACATTCAGTACTTC. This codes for CASSIDIFLAKNIQYF.

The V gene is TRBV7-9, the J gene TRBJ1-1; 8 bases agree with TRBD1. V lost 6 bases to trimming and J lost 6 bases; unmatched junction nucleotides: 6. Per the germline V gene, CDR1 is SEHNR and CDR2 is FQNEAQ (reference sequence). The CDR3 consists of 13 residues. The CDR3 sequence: CASSYGQGSEAFF. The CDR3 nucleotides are TGTGCCAGCAGTTATGGACAGGGCTCTGAAGCTTTCTTT. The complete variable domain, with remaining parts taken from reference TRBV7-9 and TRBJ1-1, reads DTGVSQNPRHKITKRGQNVTFRCDPISEHNRLYWYRQTLGQGPEFLTYFQNEAQLEKSRLLSDRFSAERPKGSFSTLEIQRTEQGDSAMYLCASSYGQGSEAFFGQGTRLTVV.

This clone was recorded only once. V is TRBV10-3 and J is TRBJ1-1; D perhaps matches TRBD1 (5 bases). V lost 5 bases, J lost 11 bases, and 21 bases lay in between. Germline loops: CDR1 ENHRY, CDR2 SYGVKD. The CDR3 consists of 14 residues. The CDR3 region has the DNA TGTGCCATCAGTTATGGGACGGACCCCGGGGGGGCTTTCTTT. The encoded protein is CAISYGTDPGGAFF.

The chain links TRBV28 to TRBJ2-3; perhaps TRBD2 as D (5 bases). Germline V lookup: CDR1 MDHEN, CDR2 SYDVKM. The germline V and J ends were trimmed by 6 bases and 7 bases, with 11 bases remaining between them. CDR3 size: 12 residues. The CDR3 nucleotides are TGTGCCAGCAGCCTTAGCGACCATACGCAGTATTTT. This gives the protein CASSLSDHTQYF.

CDR3 bases: TGTGCCAGCAGCCTGGGACTTGACTACGAGCAGTACTTC. Protein sequence: CASSLGLDYEQYF. The rearrangement uses TRBV7-6 and TRBJ2-7; D might be TRBD2 (6 bases). V lost 5 bases and J lost 3, with 11 bases in between. From germline, CDR1 is SGHVS and CDR2 FNYEAQ. This CDR3 region has 13 residues.

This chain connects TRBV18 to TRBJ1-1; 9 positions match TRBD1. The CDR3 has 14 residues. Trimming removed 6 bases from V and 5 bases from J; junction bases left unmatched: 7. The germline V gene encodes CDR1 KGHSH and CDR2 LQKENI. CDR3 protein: CASSLTGGWTEAFF. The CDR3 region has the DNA TGTGCCAGCTCCCTTACAGGGGGCTGGACTGAAGCTTTCTTT.

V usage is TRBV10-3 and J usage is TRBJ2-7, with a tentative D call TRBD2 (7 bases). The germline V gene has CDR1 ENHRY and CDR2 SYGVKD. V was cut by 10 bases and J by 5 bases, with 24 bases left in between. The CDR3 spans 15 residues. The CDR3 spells CAKRSGRLGGDEQYF. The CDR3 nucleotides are TGTGCCAAACGTTCCGGGAGGCTGGGGGGCGACGAGCAGTACTTC.

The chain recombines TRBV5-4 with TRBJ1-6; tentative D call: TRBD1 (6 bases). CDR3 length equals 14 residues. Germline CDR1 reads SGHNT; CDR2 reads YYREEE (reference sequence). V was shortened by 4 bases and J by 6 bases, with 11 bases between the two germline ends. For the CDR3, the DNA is TGTGCCAGCAGCCTACAGGGTATTAATTCACCCCTCCACTTT. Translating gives CASSLQGINSPLHF.

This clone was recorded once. The CDR3 reads CASSLRGTFQEKLFF. In DNA form, the CDR3 reads TGCGCCAGCAGCTTGCGGGGTACTTTTCAGGAAAAACTGTTTTTT. This chain links TRBV5-1 with TRBJ1-4; D is ambiguous. Trimming took off 1 base at V and 8 bases at J, with 15 bases between the two ends. CDR3 size: 15 residues. In germline, CDR1 is SGHRS, CDR2 YFSETQ.

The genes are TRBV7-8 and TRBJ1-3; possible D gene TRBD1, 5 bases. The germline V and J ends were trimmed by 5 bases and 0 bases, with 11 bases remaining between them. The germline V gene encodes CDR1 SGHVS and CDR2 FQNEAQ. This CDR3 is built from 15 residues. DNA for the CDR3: TGTGCCAGCAGCCCGGGGGGGTCCTCTGGAAACACCATATATTTT. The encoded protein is CASSPGGSSGNTIYF.

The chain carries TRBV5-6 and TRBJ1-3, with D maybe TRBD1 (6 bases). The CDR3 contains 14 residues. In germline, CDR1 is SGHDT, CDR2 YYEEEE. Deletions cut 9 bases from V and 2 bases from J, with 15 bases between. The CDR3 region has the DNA TGTGCCACCGCGAGGGGGACACCTGGAAACACCATATATTTT. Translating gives CATARGTPGNTIYF.

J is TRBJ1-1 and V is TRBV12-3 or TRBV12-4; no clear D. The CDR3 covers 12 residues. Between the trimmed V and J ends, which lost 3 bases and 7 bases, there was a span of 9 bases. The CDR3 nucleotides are TGTGCCAGCAGTTTTTTCGGGGATGAAGCTTTCTTT. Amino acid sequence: CASSFFGDEAFF.

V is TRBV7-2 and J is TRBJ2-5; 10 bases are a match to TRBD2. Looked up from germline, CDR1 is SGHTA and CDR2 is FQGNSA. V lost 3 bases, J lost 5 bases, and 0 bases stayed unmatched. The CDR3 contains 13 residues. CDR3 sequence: CASSFSGGETQYF. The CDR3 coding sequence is TGTGCCAGCAGCTTTAGCGGGGGGGAGACCCAGTACTTC.

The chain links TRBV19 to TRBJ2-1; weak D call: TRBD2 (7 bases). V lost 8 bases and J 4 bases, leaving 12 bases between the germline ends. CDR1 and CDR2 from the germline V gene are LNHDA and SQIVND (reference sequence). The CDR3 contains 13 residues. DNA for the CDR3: TGTGCCAGTCGGGGGGCCTTTTACAATGAGCAGTTCTTC. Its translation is CASRGAFYNEQFF.

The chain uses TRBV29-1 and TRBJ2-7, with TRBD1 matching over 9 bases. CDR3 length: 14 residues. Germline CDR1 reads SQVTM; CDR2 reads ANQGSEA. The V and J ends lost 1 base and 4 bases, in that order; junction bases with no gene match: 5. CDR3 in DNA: TGCAGCGTTGAAGCGGGACAGGGTGTTTACGAGCAGTACTTC. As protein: CSVEAGQGVYEQYF.

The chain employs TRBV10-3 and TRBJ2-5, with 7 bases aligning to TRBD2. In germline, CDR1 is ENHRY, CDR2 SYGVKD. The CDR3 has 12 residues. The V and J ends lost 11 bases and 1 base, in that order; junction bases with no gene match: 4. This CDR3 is CAVGTTQETQYF. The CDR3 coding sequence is TGTGCCGTCGGGACTACCCAAGAGACCCAGTACTTC.

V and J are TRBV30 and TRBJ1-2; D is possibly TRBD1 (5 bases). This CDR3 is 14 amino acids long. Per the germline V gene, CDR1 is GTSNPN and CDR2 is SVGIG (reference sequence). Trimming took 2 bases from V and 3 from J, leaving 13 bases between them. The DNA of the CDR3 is TGTGCCTGGAGTCCCGCAGGGTCTGACTATGGCTACACCTTC. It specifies CAWSPAGSDYGYTF.

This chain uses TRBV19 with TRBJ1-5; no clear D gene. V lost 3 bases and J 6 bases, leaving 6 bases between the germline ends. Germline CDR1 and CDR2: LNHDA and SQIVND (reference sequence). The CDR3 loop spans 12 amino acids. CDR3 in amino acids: CASSMGGQPQHF. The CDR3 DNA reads TGTGCCAGTAGTATGGGAGGTCAGCCCCAGCATTTT.

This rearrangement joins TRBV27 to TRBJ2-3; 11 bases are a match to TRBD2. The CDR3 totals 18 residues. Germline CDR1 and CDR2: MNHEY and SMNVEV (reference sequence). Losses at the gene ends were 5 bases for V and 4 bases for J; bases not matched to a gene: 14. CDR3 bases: TGTGCCAGCAGTACTAGCGGGGGCCCCAGGCGAATCGCAGATACGCAGTATTTT. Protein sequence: CASSTSGGPRRIADTQYF.

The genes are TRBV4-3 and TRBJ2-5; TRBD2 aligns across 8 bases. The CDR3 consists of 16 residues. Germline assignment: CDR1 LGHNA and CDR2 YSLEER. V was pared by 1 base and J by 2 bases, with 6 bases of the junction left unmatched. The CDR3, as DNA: TGCGCCAGCAGCCAAGCTCTCGGGACTAGGCAAGAGACCCAGTACTTC. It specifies CASSQALGTRQETQYF.

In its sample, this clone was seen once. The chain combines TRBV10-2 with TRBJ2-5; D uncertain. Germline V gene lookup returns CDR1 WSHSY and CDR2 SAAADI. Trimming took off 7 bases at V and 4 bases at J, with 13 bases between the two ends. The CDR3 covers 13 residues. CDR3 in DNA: TGCGCCAGCAAGGCTAGACGGTCAGAGACCCAGTACTTC. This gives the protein CASKARRSETQYF.

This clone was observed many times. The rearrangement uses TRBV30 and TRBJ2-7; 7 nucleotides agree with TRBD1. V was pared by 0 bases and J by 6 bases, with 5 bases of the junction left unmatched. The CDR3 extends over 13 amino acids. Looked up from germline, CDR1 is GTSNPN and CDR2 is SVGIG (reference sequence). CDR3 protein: CAWSVLQGSEQYF. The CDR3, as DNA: TGTGCCTGGAGTGTACTACAGGGGAGCGAGCAGTACTTC.

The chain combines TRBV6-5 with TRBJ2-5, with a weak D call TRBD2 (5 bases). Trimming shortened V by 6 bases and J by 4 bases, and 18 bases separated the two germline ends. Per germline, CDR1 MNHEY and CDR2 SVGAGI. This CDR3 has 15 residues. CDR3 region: CASRRAPRYGETQYF. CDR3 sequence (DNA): TGTGCCAGCAGGCGGGCCCCGCGGTATGGAGAGACCCAGTACTTC.